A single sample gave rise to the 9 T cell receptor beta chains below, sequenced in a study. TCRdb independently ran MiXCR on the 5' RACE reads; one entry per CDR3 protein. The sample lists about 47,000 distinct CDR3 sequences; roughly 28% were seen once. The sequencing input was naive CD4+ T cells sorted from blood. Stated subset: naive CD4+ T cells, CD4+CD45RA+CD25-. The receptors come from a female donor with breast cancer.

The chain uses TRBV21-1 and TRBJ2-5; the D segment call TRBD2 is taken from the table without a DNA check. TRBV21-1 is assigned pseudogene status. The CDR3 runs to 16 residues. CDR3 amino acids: CASGLWTSGSQETQYF. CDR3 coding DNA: TGTGCCAGCGGCCTGTGGACTAGCGGGAGCCAAGAGACCCAGTACTTC.

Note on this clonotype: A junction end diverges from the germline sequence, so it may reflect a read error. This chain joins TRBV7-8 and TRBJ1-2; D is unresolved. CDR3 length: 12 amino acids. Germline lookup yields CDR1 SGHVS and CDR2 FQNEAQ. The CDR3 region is CAGSAAEGGYTF. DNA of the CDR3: TGTGCCGGCAGCGCAGCAGAGGGAGGCTACACCTTC.

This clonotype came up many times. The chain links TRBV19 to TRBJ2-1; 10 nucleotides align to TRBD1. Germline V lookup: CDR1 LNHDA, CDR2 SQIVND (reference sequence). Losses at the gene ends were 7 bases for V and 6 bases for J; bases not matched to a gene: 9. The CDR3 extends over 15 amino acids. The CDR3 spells CASNGDRGYGNEQFF. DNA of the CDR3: TGTGCCAGTAATGGGGACAGGGGATACGGCAATGAGCAGTTCTTC.

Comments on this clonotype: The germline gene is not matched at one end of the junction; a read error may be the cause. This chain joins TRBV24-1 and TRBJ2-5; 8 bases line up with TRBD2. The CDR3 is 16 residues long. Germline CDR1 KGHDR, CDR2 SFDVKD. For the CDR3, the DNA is TGTGCCACCGGTGATTTTACTAGCGGATTCCAAGAGACCCAGTACTTC. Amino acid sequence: CATGDFTSGFQETQYF.

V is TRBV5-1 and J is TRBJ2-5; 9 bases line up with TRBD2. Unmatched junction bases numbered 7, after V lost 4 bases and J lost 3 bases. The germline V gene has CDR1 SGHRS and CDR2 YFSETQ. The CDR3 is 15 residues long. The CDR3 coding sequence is TGCGCCAGCAGCGGGGGACTAGCCTCGAAAGAGACCCAGTACTTC. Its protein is CASSGGLASKETQYF.

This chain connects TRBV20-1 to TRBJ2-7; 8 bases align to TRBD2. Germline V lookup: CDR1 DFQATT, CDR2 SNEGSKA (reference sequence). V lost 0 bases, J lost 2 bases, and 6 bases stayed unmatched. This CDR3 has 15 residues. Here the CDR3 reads CSARDPSSGPYEQYF. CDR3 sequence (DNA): TGCAGTGCTAGAGATCCTTCTAGCGGGCCCTACGAGCAGTACTTC.

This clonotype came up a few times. Here the CDR3 reads CSVEAKAHNEQFF. Written as DNA, the CDR3 is TGCAGCGTTGAGGCTAAAGCCCACAATGAGCAGTTCTTC. The J gene is TRBJ2-1, the V gene TRBV29-1; D uncertain. Trimming shortened V by 3 bases and J by 5 bases, and 11 bases separated the two germline ends. Germline V gene lookup returns CDR1 SQVTM and CDR2 ANQGSEA. CDR3 size: 13 residues.

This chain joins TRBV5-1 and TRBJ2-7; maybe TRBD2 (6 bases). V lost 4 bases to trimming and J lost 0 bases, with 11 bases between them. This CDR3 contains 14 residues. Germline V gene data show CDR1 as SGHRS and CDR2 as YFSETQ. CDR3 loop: CASSPTEGSYEQYF. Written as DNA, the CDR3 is TGCGCCAGCAGCCCTACGGAGGGCTCCTACGAGCAGTACTTC.

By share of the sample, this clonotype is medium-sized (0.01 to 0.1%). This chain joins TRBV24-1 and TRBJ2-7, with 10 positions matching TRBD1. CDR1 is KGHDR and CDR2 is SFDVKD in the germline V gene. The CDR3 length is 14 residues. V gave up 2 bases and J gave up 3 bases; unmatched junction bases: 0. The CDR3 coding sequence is TGTGCCACCAGTGATTGGACAGGGGGCTACGAGCAGTACTTC. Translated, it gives CATSDWTGGYEQYF.